The 20 T cell receptor beta chains presented below share a single source sample, sequenced in a study of blood T cell repertoires in COVID-19 (dated by TCRdb to the early 2020s). The library was prepared using the immunoSEQ multiplex PCR assay. As stored in TCRdb, this immuneACCESS dataset retains in-frame rearrangements with V and J assigned. A fraction of the clones does not appear; measured against another copy, unresolved V genes explain less than half of the discrepancy, and the remainder lacks a known reason. The sample yields more than 65,000 clones; 65% to 85% were counted once. 4.5% to 7% of the sample is taken by the ten largest. Sample: peripheral blood. The receptors derive from a man in his 60s with active or convalescent COVID-19.

In nucleotides, the CDR3 is TGTGCCAGCAGATTAGGACGGGGCACTGAAGCTTTCTTT. Amino acid sequence: CASRLGRGTEAFF. This sequence joins TRBV6-5 and TRBJ1-1, with D unclear. Trimming took 6 bases from V and 4 from J, leaving 12 bases between them. The CDR3 has 13 residues. The germline CDR1 and CDR2 sequences are MNHEY and SVGAGI.

The rearrangement links TRBV2 to TRBJ2-2; 7 positions agree with TRBD1. Germline CDR1 reads SNHLY; CDR2 reads FYNNEI. After removal of 5 bases from V and 1 base from J, the junction contained 4 bases not matched to a gene. CDR3 length equals 15 residues. The CDR3 DNA is TGTGCCAGCAGTATAAGACAGGGGAACACCGGGGAGCTGTTTTTT. Its protein is CASSIRQGNTGELFF.

There are a few counts of this clone. J is TRBJ1-1 and V is TRBV9, with unresolved D. The CDR3 loop spans 12 amino acids. Germline loops: CDR1 SGDLS, CDR2 YYNGEE. V was shortened by 0 bases and J by 7 bases, with 7 bases between the two germline ends. The CDR3 loop reads CASSVDGGEAFF. CDR3 DNA sequence: TGTGCCAGCAGCGTAGATGGCGGTGAAGCTTTCTTT. Full variable domain (rest looked up from reference TRBV9 and TRBJ1-1): DSGVTQTPKHLITATGQRVTLRCSPRSGDLSVYWYQQSLDQGLQFLIQYYNGEERAKGNILERFSAQQFPDLHSELNLSSLELGDSALYFCASSVDGGEAFFGQGTRLTVV.

The rearrangement links TRBV9 to TRBJ1-2, with a weak D call TRBD1 (5 bases). Germline V gene data show CDR1 as SGDLS and CDR2 as YYNGEE. The CDR3 is 14 amino acids. V dropped 0 bases and J dropped 7 bases, with 13 bases sitting between them. CDR3 nucleotide sequence: TGTGCCAGCAGCGTAGCTGGGGGGAGGCGTGGCTACACCTTC. This encodes CASSVAGGRRGYTF. The full variable domain, with the rest looked up from reference TRBV9 and TRBJ1-2, is DSGVTQTPKHLITATGQRVTLRCSPRSGDLSVYWYQQSLDQGLQFLIQYYNGEERAKGNILERFSAQQFPDLHSELNLSSLELGDSALYFCASSVAGGRRGYTFGSGTRLTVV.

The gene calls are TRBV6-5 and TRBJ1-4; D remains ambiguous. This CDR3 comprises 14 residues. Germline V gives CDR1 MNHEY, CDR2 SVGAGI. The V end lost 5 bases, the J end lost 7 bases, and 14 bases lay between the germline ends. CDR3 bases: TGTGCCAGCAGTCAATTATTGGCAGTTGAAAAACTGTTTTTT. Translation gives CASSQLLAVEKLFF.

V gene TRBV27 combines with J gene TRBJ2-5; 8 bases align to TRBD1. The CDR3 is 14 residues long. The V segment lost 3 bases and the J segment 5 bases; nucleotides outside the gene matches: 5. CDR1 MNHEY and CDR2 SMNVEV come from the germline V gene (reference sequence). The CDR3 reads CASSFQGARETQYF. CDR3 bases: TGTGCCAGCAGTTTTCAGGGGGCGAGGGAGACCCAGTACTTC.

The rearrangement joins TRBV27 to TRBJ1-2; 7 bases are a match to TRBD1. CDR1 and CDR2 (germline): MNHEY, SMNVEV (reference sequence). The CDR3 spans 14 residues. After removal of 3 bases from V and 2 bases from J, the junction contained 3 bases not matched to a gene. The CDR3 reads CASSFSGQNYGYTF. For the CDR3, the DNA is TGTGCCAGCAGTTTCTCGGGACAGAACTATGGCTACACCTTC.

The genes are TRBV6-5 and TRBJ1-2; 9 bases agree with TRBD1. After removal of 8 bases from V and 2 bases from J, the junction contained 6 bases not matched to a gene. Germline values: CDR1 MNHEY, CDR2 SVGAGI. CDR3 length: 14 amino acids. The CDR3 bases are TGTGCCAGCGGACTGGACAGGGGCAACTATGGCTACACCTTC. It translates to CASGLDRGNYGYTF.

This clone was recorded only once. This rearrangement joins TRBV19 to TRBJ2-3, with 8 nucleotides matching TRBD1. Germline V gene lookup returns CDR1 LNHDA and CDR2 SQIVND (reference sequence). Trimming cost V 2 bases and J 0 bases; bases outside gene matches: 4. The CDR3 length is 16 residues. CDR3 coding DNA: TGTGCCAGTAGTATACGACAGGGGTCTAGCACAGATACGCAGTATTTT. Amino acids: CASSIRQGSSTDTQYF.

J is TRBJ2-2 and V is TRBV11-3, with a possible D match to TRBD1 (6 bases). Per the germline V gene, CDR1 is SGHNT and CDR2 is YENEEA. The CDR3 consists of 16 residues. V lost 5 bases and J 0 bases, leaving 13 bases between the germline ends. Here the CDR3 DNA reads TGTGCCAGCAGCCAGAGAGGACAGCCGAACACCGGGGAGCTGTTTTTT. This encodes CASSQRGQPNTGELFF.

V is TRBV10-3 and J is TRBJ2-5, with D perhaps matching TRBD1 (6 bases). V was shortened by 0 bases and J by 4 bases, with 9 bases between the two germline ends. The CDR3 spans 14 residues. Germline assignment: CDR1 ENHRY and CDR2 SYGVKD. In DNA form, the CDR3 reads TGTGCCATCAGTGAGTCGACAGGAAGAGAGACCCAGTACTTC. It codes for CAISESTGRETQYF.

This clone was observed once. The chain employs TRBV30 and TRBJ1-1, with no clear D. Trimming cost V 6 bases and J 5 bases, with 10 bases left between them. CDR1 is GTSNPN, CDR2 SVGIG, per germline (reference sequence). The CDR3 is 11 amino acids. CDR3: CACLGDTEAFF. CDR3 coding DNA: TGTGCCTGCTTGGGCGATACTGAAGCTTTCTTT.

This rearrangement joins TRBV6-2 or TRBV6-3 to TRBJ1-3, with 8 bases lining up with TRBD1. The V segment lost 6 bases and the J segment 5 bases; nucleotides outside the gene matches: 9. Germline CDR1 reads MNHEY; CDR2 reads SVGEGT. The CDR3 runs 15 residues. The CDR3: CASSPSGTGRNTIYF. DNA for the CDR3: TGTGCCAGCAGCCCCTCCGGGACAGGACGAAACACCATATATTTT.

This clone occurred a few times. This rearrangement joins TRBV7-9 to TRBJ2-7, with D uncertain. Between the trimmed V and J ends, which lost 6 bases and 6 bases, there was a span of 21 bases. CDR3 length: 15 amino acids. Germline CDR1 SEHNR, CDR2 FQNEAQ (reference sequence). CDR3 in amino acids: CASSPGSLGVGEQYF. For the CDR3, the DNA is TGTGCCAGCAGTCCAGGATCCCTGGGTGTTGGCGAGCAGTACTTC.

V gene TRBV19 combines with J gene TRBJ1-1; D might be TRBD1 (6 bases). The V gene lost 5 bases and the J gene lost 6 bases, with 13 bases spanning the gap. Germline V gene sequence: CDR1 LNHDA, CDR2 SQIVND (reference sequence). CDR3 length: 13 residues. The chain's CDR3 is CASSVTGTPEAFF. DNA for the CDR3: TGTGCCAGTAGTGTAACAGGGACCCCTGAAGCTTTCTTT.

The CDR3 here is CASNGRDRGTYEQYF. The CDR3 nucleotides are TGTGCCAGTAACGGCCGGGACAGGGGAACCTACGAGCAGTACTTC. The chain links TRBV19 to TRBJ2-7; 10 positions agree with TRBD1. V was clipped by 7 bases and J by 2 bases; unmatched bases: 8. The CDR3 has 15 amino acids. Germline lookup yields CDR1 LNHDA and CDR2 SQIVND (reference sequence).

The rearrangement joins TRBV6-2 or TRBV6-3 to TRBJ1-5; D possibly corresponds to TRBD1 (5 bases). V shed 2 bases and J shed 0 bases, with 11 bases lying between them. Per germline, CDR1 MNHEY and CDR2 SVGEGT. This CDR3 spans 16 amino acids. The CDR3 sequence: CASSYPQGPSNQPQHF. The CDR3 DNA sequence: TGTGCCAGCAGTTACCCCCAGGGTCCTAGCAATCAGCCCCAGCATTTT.

This chain uses TRBV9 with TRBJ2-3; maybe TRBD2 (5 bases). Germline V lookup: CDR1 SGDLS, CDR2 YYNGEE. Trimming took 0 bases from V and 3 from J, leaving 14 bases between them. CDR3 length equals 16 residues. CDR3 region: CASSVVAGVGTDTQYF. CDR3 bases: TGTGCCAGCAGCGTAGTAGCCGGGGTGGGGACAGATACGCAGTATTTT.

The CDR3 protein is CASSITQGSTEAFF. DNA for the CDR3: TGTGCCAGCAGTATAACACAGGGGAGCACTGAAGCTTTCTTT. The chain couples TRBV6-5 to TRBJ1-1; 7 nucleotides agree with TRBD1. The CDR3 totals 14 residues. Per germline, CDR1 MNHEY and CDR2 SVGAGI. After removal of 5 bases from V and 4 bases from J, the junction contained 7 bases not matched to a gene.

This chain uses TRBV6-5 with TRBJ1-6; 8 nucleotides line up with TRBD1. V shed 6 bases and J 6 bases; nucleotides not matched to a gene: 4. The CDR3 consists of 14 residues. CDR1 MNHEY and CDR2 SVGAGI come from the germline V gene. Here the CDR3 reads CASSEDRANSPLHF. The DNA of the CDR3 is TGTGCCAGCAGCGAGGACAGGGCTAATTCACCCCTCCACTTT.